This TCR beta chain originates from a study of cytomegalovirus exposure and HLA in healthy donors. PCR used 60 Vbeta primers and 13 Jbeta primers. Produced via immunoSEQ multiplex PCR; TCRdb's table is partial and in-frame only. The table records around 110,000 clones, around 85% of them present only once. The CDR3 contains 14 residues. Germline V gene data show CDR1 as SQVTM and CDR2 as ANQGSEA. V was clipped by 4 bases and J by 0 bases; unmatched bases: 4. The specimen was PBMCs. The source is a man between 60 and 70 years old in good health and CMV-seronegative. The J gene is TRBJ2-3, the V gene TRBV29-1, with 7 bases that match TRBD2. CDR3 protein: CSVGGGGSTDTQYF. The DNA of the CDR3 is TGCAGCGTTGGGGGCGGGGGTAGCACAGATACGCAGTATTTT.